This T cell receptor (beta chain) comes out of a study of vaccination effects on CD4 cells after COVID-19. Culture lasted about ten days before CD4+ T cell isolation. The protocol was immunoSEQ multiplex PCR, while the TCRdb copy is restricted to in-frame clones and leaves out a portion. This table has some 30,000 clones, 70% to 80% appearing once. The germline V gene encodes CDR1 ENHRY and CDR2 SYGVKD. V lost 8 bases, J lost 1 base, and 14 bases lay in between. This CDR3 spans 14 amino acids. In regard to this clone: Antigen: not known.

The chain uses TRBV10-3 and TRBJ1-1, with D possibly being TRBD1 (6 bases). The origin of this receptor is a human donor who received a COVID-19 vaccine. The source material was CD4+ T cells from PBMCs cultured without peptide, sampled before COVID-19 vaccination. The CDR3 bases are TGTGCCATCGAACCCCAGGGGAGGAACACTGAAGCTTTCTTT. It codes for CAIEPQGRNTEAFF.